These 2 T cell receptor beta chains came from one sample sequenced in a study of CD8 T cells in Susac syndrome. Random hexamers primed reverse transcription of 0.5 to 1 ug RNA. One entry per CDR3 protein results from TCRdb running MiXCR on the immunoSEQ multiplex PCR reads. The data contain roughly 170,000 distinct CDR3 sequences, around 93% of them seen just once; the ten biggest clones take up roughly 0.097%. Sequencing was carried out using CD4+ T cells from PBMCs. The receptors come from a human donor with multiple sclerosis.

This clonotype came up once. The chain is built from TRBV24-1 and TRBJ2-5; possible D gene TRBD1, 6 bases. Germline CDR1 reads KGHDR; CDR2 reads SFDVKD. CDR3 length equals 14 residues. Deletions cut 3 bases from V and 5 bases from J, with 12 bases between. In nucleotides, the CDR3 is TGTGCCACCAGTGATCAGGGACAATCCGAGACCCAGTACTTC. It is translated as CATSDQGQSETQYF.

The chain joins TRBV5-1 to TRBJ1-2; 8 bases agree with TRBD1. The V gene end was trimmed by 4 bases and the J gene end by 13 bases; junction bases not matched to a gene: 15. The CDR3 is made up of 14 amino acids. From germline, CDR1 is SGHRS and CDR2 YFSETQ. The chain's CDR3 is CASSPYGQGSSFTF. Here the CDR3 DNA reads TGCGCCAGCAGCCCATACGGACAGGGCAGTTCATTCACCTTC.